The 6 T cell receptor beta chains in this list originate from one sample, sequenced in a study of blood T cell repertoires in COVID-19. Generated by immunoSEQ multiplex PCR, the TCRdb table keeps only in-frame clones and is missing some. The sample has around 360,000 clones; approximately 89% are singletons. Sequencing input: PBMCs or T cells enriched from blood (not recorded which). Receptor source: a man aged 40-55 years in a cohort exposed to, infected with or recovered from COVID-19 (not recorded which).

DNA of the CDR3: TGTGCCAGCAGCAGATCTCGACAGAGGTCACGGGAAGCTTTCTTT. It specifies CASSRSRQRSREAFF. V and J are TRBV21-1 and TRBJ1-1; no check of the table's D call, TRBD1, against the DNA was made. TRBV21-1 is a pseudogene locus. This CDR3 is 15 amino acids long.

This clone showed up just once. The rearrangement joins TRBV6-5 to TRBJ1-6, with a tentative D call TRBD1 (5 bases). Per germline, CDR1 MNHEY and CDR2 SVGAGI. The V gene lost 8 bases and the J gene lost 9 bases, with 17 bases spanning the gap. This CDR3 is built from 14 residues. This CDR3 is CASGLRQGPSPLHF. CDR3 nucleotide sequence: TGTGCCAGCGGTCTACGGCAGGGTCCTTCACCCCTCCACTTT.

This clone has only one observation. The J gene is TRBJ2-7, the V gene TRBV7-9, with 12 bases lining up with TRBD2. With V trimmed by 5 bases and J by 7 bases, 15 bases remained unmatched. The CDR3 extends over 17 amino acids. Per the germline V gene, CDR1 is SEHNR and CDR2 is FQNEAQ (reference sequence). The CDR3, as DNA: TGTGCCAGCAGCCACAGACTAGCGGGAGTCCGACTTGAAGAGCAGTACTTC. Its protein product is CASSHRLAGVRLEEQYF.

This chain links TRBV4-2 with TRBJ2-7; the match to TRBD2 covers 10 bases. This CDR3 contains 16 residues. Looked up from germline, CDR1 is LGHNA and CDR2 is YNFKEQ. Unmatched junction bases numbered 5, after V lost 0 bases and J lost 3 bases. CDR3 coding DNA: TGTGCCAGCAGCCAAGATTACTCTAGCGGGAGCTACGAGCAGTACTTC. This gives the protein CASSQDYSSGSYEQYF.

The genes are TRBV10-3 and TRBJ2-7; 9 positions agree with TRBD2. V dropped 0 bases and J dropped 5; count of bases not matched to a gene: 5. This CDR3 has 15 amino acids. In germline, CDR1 is ENHRY, CDR2 SYGVKD. The CDR3 DNA reads TGTGCCATCAGTGAGTCTGGGACTAGCATTCACGAGCAGTACTTC. It translates to CAISESGTSIHEQYF.

This clone has a single count. CDR3 coding DNA: TGTGCCAGCAGCGGACGGGGACACCCTTATGGCTACACCTTC. Translating gives CASSGRGHPYGYTF. The chain employs TRBV7-2 and TRBJ1-2; D is possibly TRBD1 (6 bases). Germline CDR1 reads SGHTA; CDR2 reads FQGNSA. The CDR3 extends over 14 amino acids. Trimming shortened V by 5 bases and J by 5 bases, and 15 bases separated the two germline ends.